A selection of T cell receptor beta chains follows, all from one sample in a study of blood T cells in healthy people across ages. TCRdb redid the calling of the 5' RACE reads with MiXCR, one entry per CDR3 protein. The table has some 860,000 distinct CDR3 sequences, roughly 56% seen once. Sequencing input: blood. Every receptor here comes from a man aged 35 to 55 in good health. CDR3s include the opening cysteine and the closing phenylalanine or tryptophan. A D gene is named only where the DNA matches it firmly. Rows give clone size only sometimes, using once, few, many, or a class for an expanded clone.

TRBJ1-2 | few | TRBV12-3/TRBV12-4 | NA | CASSSGSTKDGYTF | TGTGCCAGCAGTTCGGGTTCGACGAAAGACGGCTACACCTTC
TRBJ1-1 | few | TRBV12-3/TRBV12-4 | NA | CASSFGRTTEAFF | TGTGCCAGCAGTTTCGGGAGAACCACTGAAGCTTTCTTT
TRBJ2-7 | NA | TRBV27 | NA | CAGSFVQGLRHEQYF | TGTGCCGGCAGTTTTGTTCAGGGCCTTCGCCACGAGCAGTACTTC
TRBJ2-7 | few | TRBV27 | TRBD1 | CASSRTGPNYEQYF | TGTGCCAGCAGCAGGACAGGGCCCAACTACGAGCAGTACTTC
TRBJ2-5 | NA | TRBV6-5 | NA | CDSAGTDPQETQYF | TGTGACAGCGCCGGGACCGATCCTCAAGAGACCCAGTACTTC
TRBJ2-5 | NA | TRBV7-9 | NA | CASSVGAETQYF | TGTGCCAGCAGCGTAGGGGCTGAGACCCAGTACTTC
TRBJ2-7 | NA | TRBV7-6 | NA | CASSLLNRDEQYF | TGTGCCAGCAGCTTACTTAACAGGGACGAGCAGTACTTC
TRBJ2-1 | few | TRBV24-1 | TRBD2 | CATRGTSEYNEQFF | TGTGCCACCAGGGGGACTAGCGAATACAATGAGCAGTTCTTC
TRBJ1-2 | NA | TRBV27 | NA | CATTPIPGGGYGYTF | TGTGCCACAACGCCAATTCCGGGGGGCGGTTATGGCTACACCTTC
TRBJ2-1 | NA | TRBV29-1 | NA | CSVESRDNEQFF | TGCAGCGTTGAATCCCGGGACAATGAGCAGTTCTTC
TRBJ2-5 | NA | TRBV5-1 | TRBD1 | CASSLGTGKQTQYF | TGCGCCAGCAGCTTGGGGACAGGGAAACAGACCCAGTACTTC
TRBJ2-3 | once | TRBV14 | TRBD2 | CASRAGDLTDTQYF | TGTGCCAGCAGAGCGGGAGACCTCACAGATACGCAGTATTTT
TRBJ2-2 | NA | TRBV28 | NA | CASSSLTGELFF | TGTGCCAGCAGTTCGCTCACCGGGGAGCTGTTTTTT
TRBJ2-5 | NA | TRBV6-6 | NA | CASSPPGLIQETQYF | TGTGCCAGCAGTCCTCCCGGGTTGATACAAGAGACCCAGTACTTC
TRBJ1-4 | once | TRBV5-1 | TRBD1 | CASSRGQNEKLFF | TGCGCCAGCAGCAGGGGACAGAATGAAAAACTGTTTTTT
TRBJ1-5 | NA | TRBV20-1 | NA | CSAEDVGPGNQPQHF | TGCAGTGCCGAAGATGTTGGGCCCGGCAATCAGCCCCAGCATTTT
TRBJ2-5 | few | TRBV28 | TRBD2 | CASSLGGRVETQYF | TGTGCCAGCAGTTTAGGCGGGAGGGTGGAGACCCAGTACTTC